The rows below give T cell receptor beta chains drawn from one sample of a study of OX40 agonist ivuxolimab in advanced cancers. TCRdb keeps only in-frame clones here, not all; method: immunoSEQ multiplex PCR. Altogether 70,000 to 80,000 clones are present, about 81% being singletons, with the ten largest covering 5%. Sequencing was performed on CD4+ or CD8+ T cells sorted from blood, taken in a trial of the OX40 agonist ivuxolimab. These receptor sequences come from an adult with an advanced solid tumor such as melanoma, head and neck, liver or kidney cancer. Each CDR3 is given with its conserved first and last residue. The D gene is left open where the match is weak. The size entry is marked missing in some rows and otherwise reads once, few, many or a size class.

clone_size: NA
j_call: TRBJ2-3
v_call: TRBV2
d_call: NA
cdr3_aa: CASSEGGEDTQYF
cdr3_nt: TGTGCCAGCAGTGAAGGAGGGGAAGATACGCAGTATTTT

clone_size: few
j_call: TRBJ1-2
v_call: TRBV7-9
d_call: TRBD1
cdr3_aa: CASSRDRVTGYTF
cdr3_nt: TGTGCCAGCTCCAGGGACAGGGTAACTGGCTACACCTTC

clone_size: medium-sized
j_call: TRBJ2-1
v_call: TRBV18
d_call: TRBD2
cdr3_aa: CASSPPPASGRFNEQFF
cdr3_nt: TGTGCCAGCTCACCACCTCCCGCTAGCGGGAGATTCAATGAGCAGTTCTTC

clone_size: NA
j_call: TRBJ2-5
v_call: TRBV29-1
d_call: TRBD1
cdr3_aa: CSVGGQQETQYF
cdr3_nt: TGCAGCGTTGGGGGACAGCAAGAGACCCAGTACTTC

clone_size: few
j_call: TRBJ1-2
v_call: TRBV10-3
d_call: TRBD1
cdr3_aa: CAISADRDQSYTF
cdr3_nt: TGTGCCATCAGCGCCGACAGGGATCAAAGCTACACCTTC

clone_size: NA
j_call: TRBJ2-7
v_call: TRBV6-1
d_call: NA
cdr3_aa: CASSEGAGTQYEQYF
cdr3_nt: TGTGCCAGCAGTGAAGGGGCAGGGACTCAATACGAGCAGTACTTC

clone_size: few
j_call: TRBJ1-5
v_call: TRBV4-1
d_call: NA
cdr3_aa: CASNGRVNGNQPQHF
cdr3_nt: TGCGCCAGCAACGGCAGGGTTAATGGCAATCAGCCCCAGCATTTT

clone_size: NA
j_call: TRBJ2-6
v_call: TRBV9
d_call: NA
cdr3_aa: CASSVFPLGANVLTF
cdr3_nt: TGTGCCAGCAGCGTATTTCCCTTAGGGGCCAACGTCCTGACTTTC

clone_size: NA
j_call: TRBJ1-2
v_call: TRBV30
d_call: TRBD1
cdr3_aa: CAWTETGGARYGYTF
cdr3_nt: TGTGCCTGGACCGAAACAGGGGGCGCGAGGTATGGCTACACCTTC

clone_size: NA
j_call: TRBJ2-7
v_call: TRBV20-1
d_call: NA
cdr3_aa: CSARADSEQYF
cdr3_nt: TGCAGTGCTAGAGCGGACTCCGAGCAGTACTTC

clone_size: few
j_call: TRBJ1-5
v_call: TRBV27
d_call: NA
cdr3_aa: CASSLYADLGNQPQHF
cdr3_nt: TGTGCCAGCAGTTTATATGCGGACCTCGGAAATCAGCCCCAGCATTTT

clone_size: NA
j_call: TRBJ2-1
v_call: TRBV18
d_call: TRBD2
cdr3_aa: CASSPTSGGLNEQFF
cdr3_nt: TGTGCCAGCTCACCAACTAGCGGGGGGCTTAATGAGCAGTTCTTC

clone_size: few
j_call: TRBJ2-1
v_call: TRBV5-4
d_call: TRBD1
cdr3_aa: CASSGFGQGAVNEQFF
cdr3_nt: TGTGCCAGCAGCGGATTCGGACAGGGGGCGGTCAATGAGCAGTTCTTC

clone_size: NA
j_call: TRBJ2-1
v_call: TRBV18
d_call: NA
cdr3_aa: CASSPRLERITSDEQFF
cdr3_nt: TGTGCCAGCTCACCGCGACTAGAAAGAATCACATCCGATGAGCAGTTCTTC

clone_size: NA
j_call: TRBJ2-1
v_call: TRBV5-1
d_call: NA
cdr3_aa: CASSLAGYPSLDEQFF
cdr3_nt: TGCGCCAGCAGCTTGGCTGGCTACCCCAGCCTCGATGAGCAGTTCTTC

clone_size: NA
j_call: TRBJ1-5
v_call: TRBV18
d_call: TRBD1
cdr3_aa: CASSPGTENQPQHF
cdr3_nt: TGTGCCAGCTCACCAGGGACAGAGAATCAGCCCCAGCATTTT